Below, 21 T cell receptor beta chains from the same sample are listed, as sequenced in a study of OX40 agonist ivuxolimab in advanced cancers. Libraries were prepared by immunoSEQ multiplex PCR; TCRdb keeps only in-frame clonotypes and omits some of them. The data hold about 19,000 clones, with less than 90% observed a single time. The specimen was CD4+ or CD8+ T cells sorted from blood, collected in a trial of the OX40 agonist ivuxolimab. Source of these receptors: an adult with an advanced solid tumor such as melanoma, head and neck, liver or kidney cancer.

This chain links TRBV6-7 with TRBJ2-2; weak D call: TRBD1 (8 bases). TRBV6-7 has ORF status, its function being uncertain. The CDR3 covers 16 residues. V was clipped by 2 bases and J by 6 bases, with 16 bases between them. Here the CDR3 reads CASSYQDREGPGELFF. DNA of the CDR3: TGTGCCAGCAGTTACCAGGACAGGGAGGGCCCCGGGGAGCTGTTTTTT.

CDR3 in DNA: TGTGCCAGCAGCTTCAACACCGGGGAGCTGTTTTTT. Translated, it gives CASSFNTGELFF. This rearrangement joins TRBV9 to TRBJ2-2; D is uncertain. Trimming cost V 4 bases and J 2 bases, with 3 bases left between them. Germline V gene sequence: CDR1 SGDLS, CDR2 YYNGEE. This CDR3 is 12 amino acids long.

The rearrangement uses TRBV7-6 and TRBJ2-1, with a possible D match to TRBD2 (5 bases). The CDR3 has 15 amino acids. V dropped 5 bases and J dropped 4 bases, with 15 bases sitting between them. Germline loops: CDR1 SGHVS, CDR2 FNYEAQ. The CDR3 is CASSGGRATYNEQFF. The CDR3 DNA is TGTGCCAGCAGCGGTGGGCGGGCCACGTACAATGAGCAGTTCTTC.

This clone has only one observation. The chain joins TRBV7-2 to TRBJ2-7; TRBD1 might be the D (6 bases). This CDR3 contains 16 residues. Trimming took 3 bases from V and 2 from J, leaving 17 bases between them. Germline V gene data show CDR1 as SGHTA and CDR2 as FQGNSA. CDR3 nucleotides: TGTGCCAGCAGCTTCACCCCCGGGACACATCCCTACGAGCAGTACTTC. Protein product: CASSFTPGTHPYEQYF.

This clone was found once. This chain joins TRBV11-2 and TRBJ2-3; maybe TRBD2 (7 bases). Trimming pared 2 bases from V and 4 bases from J, leaving 13 bases between. CDR3 length: 15 residues. Germline CDR1 SGHAT, CDR2 FQNNGV. CDR3 sequence: CASSLSQGRADTQYF. CDR3 nucleotide sequence: TGTGCCAGCAGCTTATCCCAGGGGAGGGCAGATACGCAGTATTTT.

This chain uses TRBV10-1 with TRBJ2-3; 8 bases fit TRBD2. CDR3 size: 14 residues. V was clipped by 2 bases and J by 3 bases; unmatched bases: 1. CDR1 and CDR2 from the germline V gene are WNHNN and SYGVQD (reference sequence). The CDR3 bases are TGCGCCAGCAGTGAGGAGCGGGAGACAGATACGCAGTATTTT. Its translation: CASSEERETDTQYF.

The chain is built from TRBV27 and TRBJ2-7; TRBD2 matches 7 bases. Germline V gene sequence: CDR1 MNHEY, CDR2 SMNVEV (reference sequence). The V segment lost 4 bases and the J segment 0 bases; nucleotides outside the gene matches: 6. The CDR3 is made up of 15 amino acids. The CDR3 spells CASSSLSGLSYEQYF. The CDR3 DNA follows: TGTGCCAGCAGTTCCCTTAGCGGGCTCTCCTACGAGCAGTACTTC.

The chain joins TRBV19 to TRBJ2-3; D is uncertain. Germline CDR1 is LNHDA and CDR2 is SQIVND (reference sequence). The CDR3 is 14 amino acids. V lost 3 bases and J lost 2, with 9 bases in between. Written as DNA, the CDR3 is TGTGCCAGTAGTATTCTGCCCTTCACAGATACGCAGTATTTT. Its translation: CASSILPFTDTQYF.

This rearrangement joins TRBV29-1 to TRBJ2-3; tentatively, D is TRBD1 or TRBD2 (5 bases each). V lost 6 bases to trimming and J lost 2 bases, with 9 bases between them. CDR1 is SQVTM and CDR2 is ANQGSEA in the germline V gene. The CDR3 has 12 amino acids. CDR3 in DNA: TGCAGCGTGGGGGATACCACAGATACGCAGTATTTT. It encodes CSVGDTTDTQYF.

The rearrangement links TRBV11-3 to TRBJ1-4; D may be TRBD1 (6 bases). The CDR3 extends over 16 amino acids. The germline V and J ends were trimmed by 0 bases and 6 bases, with 14 bases remaining between them. Germline CDR1 reads SGHNT; CDR2 reads YENEEA. The CDR3 nucleotides are TGTGCCAGCAGCTTAGATCAAGGGGGAAAAGATGAAAAACTGTTTTTT. It codes for CASSLDQGGKDEKLFF.

This clone was counted a single time. This chain joins TRBV27 and TRBJ2-7, with a tentative D call TRBD2 (6 bases). Germline V lookup: CDR1 MNHEY, CDR2 SMNVEV (reference sequence). This CDR3 region has 14 residues. The ends were cut back, 5 bases at V and 1 base at J, with 12 bases in the middle. The CDR3: CASSPGLFSYEQYF. DNA for the CDR3: TGTGCCAGCAGTCCGGGACTTTTTTCCTACGAGCAGTACTTC.

CDR3 sequence: CASSQVSMNTEAFF. The CDR3 coding sequence is TGCGCCAGCAGCCAAGTTTCCATGAACACTGAAGCTTTCTTT. This chain uses TRBV4-1 with TRBJ1-1, with no clear D. Germline V gene lookup returns CDR1 MGHRA and CDR2 YSYEKL. This CDR3 spans 14 amino acids. Between the trimmed V and J ends, which lost 1 base and 0 bases, there was a span of 6 bases.

J is TRBJ2-3 and V is TRBV7-2, with D perhaps TRBD1 (7 bases). The ends were cut back, 5 bases at V and 4 bases at J, with 22 bases in the middle. The CDR3 covers 17 residues. Germline V gene data show CDR1 as SGHTA and CDR2 as FQGNSA. CDR3: CASSDRQGLWGADTQYF. The CDR3, as DNA: TGTGCCAGCAGCGACCGACAGGGCCTATGGGGGGCAGATACGCAGTATTTT.

As for this clone: The junction departs from the called germline gene at one end, perhaps through a read error. This sample also contains other DNA sequences that code for the same CDR3. The V and J genes are TRBV19 and TRBJ2-7; TRBD2 is a possible D gene (5 bases). CDR3 length equals 13 residues. Germline V lookup: CDR1 LNHDA, CDR2 SQIVND (reference sequence). As DNA, the CDR3 is TGTGCCAGCAGTACCGGGGTATCCTACGAGCAGTACTTC. Translated, it gives CASSTGVSYEQYF.

This clone showed up just once. The chain uses TRBV27 and TRBJ2-7, with a possible D match to TRBD2 (5 bases). Trimming removed 5 bases from V and 4 bases from J, with 12 bases in between. Germline V gene sequence: CDR1 MNHEY, CDR2 SMNVEV (reference sequence). The length of the CDR3 is 13 residues. CDR3 sequence reads: CASSPRTGYEQYF. The CDR3 nucleotides read TGTGCCAGCAGTCCTAGGACGGGGTACGAGCAGTACTTC.

The V call is TRBV7-6, the J call TRBJ1-5; D not certain. CDR1 and CDR2 from the germline V gene are SGHVS and FNYEAQ. Trimming shortened V by 6 bases and J by 0 bases, and 12 bases separated the two germline ends. The CDR3 is made up of 15 amino acids. CDR3 nucleotides: TGTGCCAGCAGTCCCGGTTTGTCTAGCAATCAGCCCCAGCATTTT. Amino acid sequence: CASSPGLSSNQPQHF.

This clone appeared a few times. This chain links TRBV5-5 with TRBJ2-1; D perhaps matches TRBD1 (6 bases). Germline assignment: CDR1 SGHKS and CDR2 YYEKEE (reference sequence). The CDR3 covers 12 residues. The ends were cut back, 8 bases at V and 10 bases at J, with 16 bases in the middle. CDR3 region: CASIDVDREQFF. The CDR3, as DNA: TGTGCCAGTATAGACGTGGACAGAGAGCAGTTCTTC.

The CDR3 DNA is TGCGCCAGCAGCTGGCAACCCGACAGACCCTACGAGCAGTACTTC. Protein product: CASSWQPDRPYEQYF. The rearrangement joins TRBV4-1 to TRBJ2-7; D possibly corresponds to TRBD1 (5 bases). Germline V gene data show CDR1 as MGHRA and CDR2 as YSYEKL. Between the trimmed V and J ends, which lost 5 bases and 2 bases, there was a span of 16 bases. The CDR3 has 15 amino acids.

The chain uses TRBV4-3 and TRBJ2-1, with D tentatively TRBD2 (6 bases). The CDR3 is 15 amino acids. The V and J ends lost 1 base and 6 bases respectively, with 13 bases between them. Looked up from germline, CDR1 is LGHNA and CDR2 is YSLEER. DNA of the CDR3: TGCGCCAGCAGCCAAGGGACTATTCATTTCAATGAGCAGTTCTTC. Amino acids: CASSQGTIHFNEQFF.

The table lists this clone with a few counts. V and J are TRBV29-1 and TRBJ1-1; D is uncertain. V lost 7 bases and J lost 1, with 13 bases in between. CDR1 is SQVTM, CDR2 ANQGSEA, per germline. The CDR3 is 13 amino acids. The CDR3 DNA reads as TGCAGCGCTCCTAACGTGGAGAACACTGAAGCTTTCTTT. Translation gives CSAPNVENTEAFF.

In its sample, this clone was seen a few times. The rearrangement joins TRBV6-1 to TRBJ1-2; 8 bases agree with TRBD1. This CDR3 region has 12 residues. J lost 8 bases, V lost 10 bases, and 9 bases had no gene match. Per germline, CDR1 MNHNS and CDR2 SASEGT. The CDR3 region has the DNA TGTGCCACGCCGCAGGGGGCGGGGGGCTACACCTTC. It is translated as CATPQGAGGYTF.